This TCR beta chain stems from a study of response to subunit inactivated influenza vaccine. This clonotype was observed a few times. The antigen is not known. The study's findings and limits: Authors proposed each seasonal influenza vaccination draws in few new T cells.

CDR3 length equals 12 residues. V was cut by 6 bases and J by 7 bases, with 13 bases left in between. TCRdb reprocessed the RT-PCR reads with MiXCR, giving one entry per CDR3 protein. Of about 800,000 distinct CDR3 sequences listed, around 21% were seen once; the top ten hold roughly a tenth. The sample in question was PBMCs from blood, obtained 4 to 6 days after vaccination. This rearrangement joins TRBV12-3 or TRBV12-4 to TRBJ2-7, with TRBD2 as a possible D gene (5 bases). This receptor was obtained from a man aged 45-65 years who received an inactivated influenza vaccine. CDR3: CASRLPRGEQYF. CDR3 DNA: TGTGCCAGCAGACTGCCTAGAGGGGAGCAGTACTTC.